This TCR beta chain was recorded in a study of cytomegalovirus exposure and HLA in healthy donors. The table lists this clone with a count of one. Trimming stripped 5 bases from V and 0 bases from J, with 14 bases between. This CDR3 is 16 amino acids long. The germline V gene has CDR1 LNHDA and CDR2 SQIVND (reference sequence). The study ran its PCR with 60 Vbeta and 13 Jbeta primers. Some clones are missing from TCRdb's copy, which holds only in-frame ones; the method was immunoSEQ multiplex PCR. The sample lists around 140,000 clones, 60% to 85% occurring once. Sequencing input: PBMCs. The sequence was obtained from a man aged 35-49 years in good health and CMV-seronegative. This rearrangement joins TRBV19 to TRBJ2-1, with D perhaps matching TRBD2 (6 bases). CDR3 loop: CASSQDAGTSYNEQFF. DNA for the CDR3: TGTGCCAGTAGTCAAGACGCGGGAACCTCCTACAATGAGCAGTTCTTC.